This TCR beta chain emerged from a study of T-cell memory formation after mild COVID-19. Notes on the study in general: Proof of SARS-CoV-2 specificity was absent for the second-wave clones that crested on day 37. Clones that got smaller from day 15 to 85 had even CD4/CD8, while clones growing later tipped toward CD4+.

As for this clonotype: Its antigen is unknown.

Each CDR3 protein is one row after TCRdb ran MiXCR on the 5' RACE reads. The sample gives around 500,000 distinct CDR3 sequences, around a sixth of which show up once; over 9% is in the top ten. The V gene's germline CDR1 is MNHEY and CDR2 SVGEGT. CDR3 length: 14 residues. Between the trimmed V and J ends, which lost 0 bases and 3 bases, there was a span of 9 bases. The sequence was collected from an adult woman who had mild COVID-19 (a few samples of this study predate the infection). Cell type and time point are not known. The chain is built from TRBV6-2 or TRBV6-3 and TRBJ2-7; D gene unclear. Sequenced: PBMCs or a T cell subset sorted from them (not recorded which). CDR3 nucleotides: TGTGCCAGCAGTTACTCCTCGAACTACTACGAGCAGTACTTC. Amino acids: CASSYSSNYYEQYF.